The present entry profiles one T cell receptor (beta chain) with its context. This record comes from a study of blood T cell repertoires in COVID-19. Using immunoSEQ multiplex PCR, the repertoire was profiled, and TCRdb retains in-frame clones only, with some absent. The sample has about 230,000 clones, 75% to 90% seen once. Trimming removed 3 bases from V and 5 bases from J, with 11 bases in between. CDR1 is MDHEN, CDR2 SYDVKM, per germline. The CDR3 has 13 residues. The V gene is TRBV28, the J gene TRBJ2-7; D perhaps matches TRBD2 (5 bases). Source material: peripheral blood. This receptor was identified in a woman between 65 and 79 years old with active or convalescent COVID-19. The CDR3 region has the DNA TGTGCCAGCAGTTTCCCGGGGAGCCACGAGCAGTACTTC. Translating gives CASSFPGSHEQYF.